Shown below are 27 T cell receptor beta chains from a single sample sequenced in a study of memory CD4+ T cells and cytomegalovirus serostatus. The sort gate was single viable CD3+CD4+CD8-CD45RO+ cells for memory CD4+ T cells. The table came from immunoSEQ multiplex PCR; TCRdb's copy has only in-frame clones and leaves some out. Of about 80,000 clones listed, less than 90% are singletons. Sequenced input: memory CD4+ T cells from blood. These receptors were taken from an adult in good health and CMV-seronegative.

CDR3: CASSPAQGVGWNTEAFF. CDR3 coding DNA: TGTGCCAGCAGCCCCGCTCAGGGGGTAGGATGGAACACTGAAGCTTTCTTT. The chain uses TRBV5-6 and TRBJ1-1; TRBD1 matches at 7 bases. The CDR3 sequence is 17 residues long. Trimming cost V 4 bases and J 1 base; bases outside gene matches: 13. Germline loops: CDR1 SGHDT, CDR2 YYEEEE.

The rearrangement uses TRBV7-6 and TRBJ2-6; maybe TRBD1 (6 bases). Germline values: CDR1 SGHVS, CDR2 FNYEAQ. V lost 5 bases, J lost 0 bases, and 23 bases lay in between. This CDR3 region has 20 residues. CDR3 amino acids: CASSPILQGLLSSGANVLTF. The DNA for the CDR3 is TGTGCCAGCAGCCCGATCTTACAGGGTCTTTTAAGCTCTGGGGCCAACGTCCTGACTTTC.

This clone was seen once. The CDR3 sequence is CASSPPQQGASEQYF. DNA for the CDR3: TGTGCCAGCTCACCACCTCAGCAGGGGGCGAGCGAGCAGTACTTC. The chain recombines TRBV18 with TRBJ2-7; TRBD1 agrees at 8 bases. The CDR3 extends over 15 amino acids. CDR1 is KGHSH and CDR2 is LQKENI in the germline V gene. J lost 6 bases, V lost 0 bases, and 7 bases had no gene match.

This rearrangement joins TRBV7-9 to TRBJ1-1; TRBD1 agrees at 8 bases. V gave up 5 bases and J gave up 4 bases; unmatched junction bases: 6. The germline gives CDR1 SEHNR, CDR2 FQNEAQ (reference sequence). This CDR3 contains 14 residues. The CDR3 sequence is CASSIGQGSTEAFF. As DNA, the CDR3 is TGTGCCAGCAGCATAGGACAGGGCAGCACTGAAGCTTTCTTT.

V is TRBV5-1 and J is TRBJ2-7; TRBD2 might be the D (7 bases). Trimming cost V 8 bases and J 3 bases, with 21 bases left between them. Germline V gives CDR1 SGHRS, CDR2 YFSETQ. The CDR3 has 15 residues. In nucleotides, the CDR3 is TGCGCCAGTTCGCTCTCGGGGGGCGGGAACTACGAGCAGTACTTC. Amino acid sequence: CASSLSGGGNYEQYF.

V is TRBV9 and J is TRBJ2-5; the match to TRBD1 covers 7 bases. V lost 8 bases, J lost 3 bases, and 10 bases stayed unmatched. Germline V gene data show CDR1 as SGDLS and CDR2 as YYNGEE. The CDR3 length is 14 residues. The chain's CDR3 is CASQTGTAKETQYF. CDR3 sequence (DNA): TGTGCCAGTCAGACCGGGACAGCGAAAGAGACCCAGTACTTC.

The chain joins TRBV2 to TRBJ2-1; the D is unclear. V shed 2 bases and J shed 8 bases, with 1 base lying between them. This CDR3 has 10 amino acids. CDR1 and CDR2 from the germline V gene are SNHLY and FYNNEI. The chain's CDR3 is CASSEYEQFF. In DNA form, the CDR3 reads TGTGCCAGCAGTGAATATGAGCAGTTCTTC. The full variable domain, with the rest looked up from reference TRBV2 and TRBJ2-1, is EPEVTQTPSHQVTQMGQEVILRCVPISNHLYFYWYRQILGQKVEFLVSFYNNEISEKSEIFDDQFSVERPDGSNFTLKIRSTKLEDSAMYFCASSEYEQFFGPGTRLTVL.

The rearrangement uses TRBV6-6 and TRBJ1-1; D gene unclear. Germline CDR1 MNHNY, CDR2 SVGAGI (reference sequence). The CDR3 spans 13 residues. The V gene lost 5 bases and the J gene lost 1 base, with 8 bases spanning the gap. CDR3 DNA: TGTGCCAGCAGTCGTCGCCCGAACACTGAAGCTTTCTTT. Its translation: CASSRRPNTEAFF.

The rearrangement joins TRBV2 to TRBJ1-2, with 10 positions matching TRBD1. V was pared by 6 bases and J by 8 bases, with 12 bases of the junction left unmatched. This CDR3 has 15 amino acids. Germline V gene sequence: CDR1 SNHLY, CDR2 FYNNEI. Here the CDR3 DNA reads TGTGCCAGCAGGGGGACAGGGGAAATTATGGGGGGCTACACCTTC. It is translated as CASRGTGEIMGGYTF.

V gene TRBV5-4 combines with J gene TRBJ2-1; TRBD2 matches 9 bases. Germline loops: CDR1 SGHNT, CDR2 YYREEE (reference sequence). There are 16 residues in the CDR3. V shed 2 bases, J shed 9 bases, and the junction held 12 bases outside the gene matches. CDR3 sequence reads: CASSFRGGAARGEQFF. For the CDR3, the DNA is TGTGCCAGCAGCTTTCGCGGGGGGGCCGCCCGGGGTGAGCAGTTCTTC.

The genes are TRBV6-5 and TRBJ1-1; D is ambiguous. The CDR3 covers 13 residues. V was cut by 1 base and J by 2 bases, with 5 bases left in between. In germline, CDR1 is MNHEY, CDR2 SVGAGI. The DNA for the CDR3 is TGTGCCAGCAGTTACTGGGATAACACTGAAGCTTTCTTT. Its translation: CASSYWDNTEAFF.

The V gene is TRBV7-2, the J gene TRBJ2-4; the match to TRBD2 covers 9 bases. V gave up 5 bases and J gave up 0 bases; unmatched junction bases: 8. Germline V gene data show CDR1 as SGHTA and CDR2 as FQGNSA. This CDR3 has 17 residues. The DNA for the CDR3 is TGTGCCAGCAGCCACCTAGCGGGGCCACTAGCCAAAAACATTCAGTACTTC. Protein: CASSHLAGPLAKNIQYF.

The V and J genes are TRBV5-8 and TRBJ1-3; D unclear. V was trimmed by 4 bases and J by 0 bases, leaving 14 bases between them. From germline, CDR1 is SGHTS and CDR2 YDEGEE. CDR3 length equals 16 residues. CDR3 bases: TGTGCCAGCAGCCCACGGGGAGCCAACTCTGGAAACACCATATATTTT. It yields the protein CASSPRGANSGNTIYF. Together with reference TRBV5-8 and TRBJ1-3, the CDR3 gives the full variable domain: EAGVTQSPTHLIKTRGQQATLRCSPISGHTSVYWYQQALGLGLQFLLWYDEGEERNRGNFPPRFSGRQFPNYSSELNVNALELEDSALYLCASSPRGANSGNTIYFGEGSWLTVV.

This clone has ten or more counts. The chain combines TRBV5-6 with TRBJ1-1; TRBD1 might be the D (5 bases). Germline-derived CDR1 and CDR2 are SGHDT and YYEEEE. V gave up 0 bases and J gave up 1 base, with 10 bases separating them. This CDR3 has 15 amino acids. The CDR3 nucleotides read TGTGCCAGCAGCTTGGTTGGGGGACCGAACACTGAAGCTTTCTTT. Its protein product is CASSLVGGPNTEAFF.

The chain is built from TRBV5-6 and TRBJ1-2; D gene uncertain. Trimming took off 3 bases at V and 4 bases at J, with 19 bases between the two ends. Germline assignment: CDR1 SGHDT and CDR2 YYEEEE. This CDR3 has 16 residues. CDR3 in DNA: TGTGCCAGCAGCTCCCGAGGTTACGGCGCGGCCTATGGCTACACCTTC. This encodes CASSSRGYGAAYGYTF.

V is TRBV30 and J is TRBJ2-1; D may match TRBD1 or TRBD2 (5 bases each). Germline values: CDR1 GTSNPN, CDR2 SVGIG (reference sequence). Trimming shortened V by 3 bases and J by 0 bases, and 9 bases separated the two germline ends. CDR3 length: 14 residues. This CDR3 reads CAWRGVISYNEQFF. The CDR3 nucleotides are TGTGCCTGGAGGGGGGTGATCTCCTACAATGAGCAGTTCTTC.

This clone was seen once. The gene calls are TRBV7-8 and TRBJ2-5, with 7 bases that match TRBD2. CDR1 is SGHVS and CDR2 is FQNEAQ in the germline V gene. The J segment lost 2 bases and the V segment lost 3 bases, leaving 3 bases of the junction unmatched. The CDR3 is 14 amino acids. The CDR3 region has the DNA TGTGCCAGCAGCTTCGGGACTACTCAAGAGACCCAGTACTTC. Translation gives CASSFGTTQETQYF.

The gene calls are TRBV15 and TRBJ1-1, with D perhaps matching TRBD1 (6 bases). Germline values: CDR1 LNHNV, CDR2 YYDKDF (reference sequence). Trimming pared 0 bases from V and 1 base from J, leaving 12 bases between. The CDR3 sequence is 16 residues long. The CDR3, as DNA: TGTGCCACCAGCAGAGATACAGGGCTCCGGAACACTGAAGCTTTCTTT. The encoded protein is CATSRDTGLRNTEAFF.

The V and J genes are TRBV5-1 and TRBJ1-1, with no clear D. Germline assignment: CDR1 SGHRS and CDR2 YFSETQ. The CDR3 is 14 amino acids. Trimming removed 0 bases from V and 0 bases from J, with 6 bases in between. The CDR3 coding sequence is TGCGCCAGCAGCTTGGTAGGGATGAACACTGAAGCTTTCTTT. Protein: CASSLVGMNTEAFF.

The J gene is TRBJ1-1, the V gene TRBV7-2, with D possibly being TRBD1 (6 bases). The germline V gene encodes CDR1 SGHTA and CDR2 FQGNSA. The CDR3 is 14 residues long. Between the trimmed V and J ends, which lost 1 base and 2 bases, there was a span of 8 bases. CDR3 sequence: CASSLVGGNTEAFF. CDR3 nucleotide sequence: TGTGCCAGCAGCTTAGTAGGGGGTAACACTGAAGCTTTCTTT.

The chain carries TRBV7-2 and TRBJ1-5; the D is unclear. V was pared by 3 bases and J by 1 base, with 10 bases between. The CDR3 has 15 amino acids. Per germline, CDR1 SGHTA and CDR2 FQGNSA. The CDR3 nucleotides are TGTGCCAGCAGCTTTTCCGGCGGGAGCAATCAGCCCCAGCATTTT. Its protein product is CASSFSGGSNQPQHF.

V and J are TRBV11-2 and TRBJ2-5, with a possible D match to TRBD2 (7 bases). Deletions cut 5 bases from V and 5 bases from J, with 24 bases between. The CDR3 has 17 residues. Germline V gives CDR1 SGHAT, CDR2 FQNNGV. CDR3 coding DNA: TGTGCCAGCAGCCATACTGCGGGGGCCCTCCTTTTTGAGACCCAGTACTTC. This sequence encodes CASSHTAGALLFETQYF.

The V call is TRBV5-1, the J call TRBJ2-7; D is possibly TRBD1 (5 bases). The CDR3 is 15 residues long. Germline loops: CDR1 SGHRS, CDR2 YFSETQ. Trimming stripped 0 bases from V and 3 bases from J, with 13 bases between. The CDR3 is CASSLGQTVHYEQYF. In DNA, the CDR3 is TGCGCCAGCAGCTTGGGACAGACCGTTCACTACGAGCAGTACTTC.

This clone was counted a few times. The chain is built from TRBV5-1 and TRBJ2-2; no clear D gene. CDR3 length: 15 residues. Germline lookup yields CDR1 SGHRS and CDR2 YFSETQ. V dropped 0 bases and J dropped 1 base, with 7 bases sitting between them. The CDR3 nucleotides are TGCGCCAGCAGCTTGGATACGGGGAACACCGGGGAGCTGTTTTTT. The encoded protein is CASSLDTGNTGELFF.

The genes are TRBV5-5 and TRBJ1-5, with TRBD1 identical over 11 bases. The ends lost 4 bases at V and 2 bases at J; junction bases unmatched: 11. Germline V gene lookup returns CDR1 SGHKS and CDR2 YYEKEE (reference sequence). This CDR3 is built from 18 residues. CDR3 loop: CASSGRDRGVIGNQPQHF. Written as DNA, the CDR3 is TGTGCCAGCAGCGGCCGGGACAGGGGGGTGATCGGCAATCAGCCCCAGCATTTT.

The V and J genes are TRBV6-6 and TRBJ2-7, with D perhaps matching TRBD1 or TRBD2 (5 bases each). The CDR3 is made up of 15 amino acids. V lost 5 bases and J 0 bases, leaving 14 bases between the germline ends. Germline V lookup: CDR1 MNHNY, CDR2 SVGAGI (reference sequence). The CDR3 nucleotides are TGTGCCAGCAGTCCAACGGGGACCAGCTCCTACGAGCAGTACTTC. Its protein is CASSPTGTSSYEQYF.

By share, this clone counts as medium-sized. The chain links TRBV5-1 to TRBJ1-6, with D possibly being TRBD1 (5 bases). V was shortened by 5 bases and J by 8 bases, with 11 bases between the two germline ends. Germline-derived CDR1 and CDR2 are SGHRS and YFSETQ. There are 13 residues in the CDR3. The CDR3 bases are TGCGCCAGCAGGGACAACTGGGATTCACCCCTCCACTTT. It encodes CASRDNWDSPLHF.